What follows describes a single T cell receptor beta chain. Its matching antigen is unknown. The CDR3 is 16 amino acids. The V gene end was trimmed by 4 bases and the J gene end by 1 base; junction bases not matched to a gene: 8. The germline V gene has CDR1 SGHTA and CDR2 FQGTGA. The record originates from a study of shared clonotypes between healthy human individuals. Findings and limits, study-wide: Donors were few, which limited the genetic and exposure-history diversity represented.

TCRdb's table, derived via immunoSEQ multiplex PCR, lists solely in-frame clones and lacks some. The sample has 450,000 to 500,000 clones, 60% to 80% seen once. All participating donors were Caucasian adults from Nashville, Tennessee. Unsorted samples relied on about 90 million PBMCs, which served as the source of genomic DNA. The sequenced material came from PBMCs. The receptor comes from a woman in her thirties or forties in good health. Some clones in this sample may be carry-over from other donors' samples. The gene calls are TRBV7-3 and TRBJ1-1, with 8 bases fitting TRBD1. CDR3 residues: CASSSGTGFSNTEAFF. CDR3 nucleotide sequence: TGTGCCAGCAGCTCCGGGACAGGCTTTTCGAACACTGAAGCTTTCTTT. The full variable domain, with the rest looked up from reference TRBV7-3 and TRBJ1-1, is GAGVSQTPSNKVTEKGKYVELRCDPISGHTALYWYRQSLGQGPEFLIYFQGTGAADDSGLPNDRFFAVRPEGSVSTLKIQRTERGDSAVYLCASSSGTGFSNTEAFFGQGTRLTVV.